The 28 T cell receptor beta chains given below trace back to one sample, sequenced in a study of cytomegalovirus exposure and HLA in healthy donors. TCRdb's table, derived via immunoSEQ multiplex PCR, lists solely in-frame clones and lacks some. The sample includes around 74,000 clones, around 85% seen only once; the top ten take 3%. Sequenced sample: PBMCs. All receptors derive from a man in his thirties or forties in good health and CMV-seronegative.

The chain carries TRBV27 and TRBJ1-5; 8 nucleotides align to TRBD1. J was trimmed by 6 bases and V by 4 bases; bases with no gene match: 2. The V gene's germline CDR1 is MNHEY and CDR2 SMNVEV (reference sequence). The CDR3 is made up of 13 amino acids. The DNA of the CDR3 is TGTGCCAGCAGTTACAGGGGGAGTCAGCCCCAGCATTTT. Protein sequence: CASSYRGSQPQHF.

The J gene is TRBJ1-5, the V gene TRBV19; D unclear. CDR1 and CDR2 from the germline V gene are LNHDA and SQIVND (reference sequence). V was pared by 8 bases and J by 4 bases, with 12 bases between. The CDR3 runs 13 residues. CDR3 sequence reads: CASSPHSNQPQHF. Here the CDR3 DNA reads TGTGCCAGTTCCCCTCACAGTAATCAGCCCCAGCATTTT.

This clone counts as medium-sized. V usage is TRBV2 and J usage is TRBJ2-3, with 8 nucleotides matching TRBD2. The CDR3 has 15 residues. Germline V gene sequence: CDR1 SNHLY, CDR2 FYNNEI. J gave up 0 bases and V 5 bases, and 4 bases lay outside the gene matches. The CDR3 here is CASSFSSGSTDTQYF. CDR3 bases: TGTGCCAGCAGTTTTTCTAGCGGGAGCACAGATACGCAGTATTTT.

The CDR3 region has the DNA TGTGCCAGCAGCTTACAATCAGGGTCCTCGGGAAAACTGTTTTTT. Translation: CASSLQSGSSGKLFF. The chain links TRBV7-2 to TRBJ1-4; maybe TRBD1 (5 bases). V dropped 2 bases and J dropped 10 bases, with 17 bases sitting between them. Looked up from germline, CDR1 is SGHTA and CDR2 is FQGNSA. The CDR3 contains 15 residues.

V usage is TRBV5-6 and J usage is TRBJ2-7, with 7 bases that match TRBD2. The CDR3 is 14 residues long. Germline CDR1 and CDR2: SGHDT and YYEEEE. With V trimmed by 3 bases and J by 7 bases, 10 bases remained unmatched. In DNA form, the CDR3 reads TGTGCCAGCAGCTCCATGCGGGAGTCTGGGGAGCAGTACGTC. The encoded protein is CASSSMRESGEQYV.

The chain combines TRBV28 with TRBJ1-5; D uncertain. Germline values: CDR1 MDHEN, CDR2 SYDVKM. V shed 3 bases and J shed 2 bases, with 11 bases lying between them. The CDR3 is 15 residues long. The CDR3 region has the DNA TGTGCCAGCAGTTTGCGAGGGAGAGGCAATCAGCCCCAGCATTTT. Amino acids: CASSLRGRGNQPQHF.

This sequence joins TRBV4-1 and TRBJ1-4; D gene unclear. Germline V gene sequence: CDR1 MGHRA, CDR2 YSYEKL. The CDR3 contains 14 residues. V gave up 0 bases and J gave up 6 bases, with 8 bases separating them. DNA of the CDR3: TGCGCCAGCAGCCAAGATTACCGGGATGAAAAACTGTTTTTT. It specifies CASSQDYRDEKLFF.

The rearrangement links TRBV27 to TRBJ2-2; D uncertain. Germline V gene data show CDR1 as MNHEY and CDR2 as SMNVEV (reference sequence). The CDR3 consists of 15 residues. Deletions cut 5 bases from V and 3 bases from J, with 13 bases between. This chain's CDR3 is CASSTAYLDTGELFF. As DNA, the CDR3 is TGTGCCAGCAGTACTGCCTACTTGGACACCGGGGAGCTGTTTTTT.

The genes are TRBV5-1 and TRBJ2-6; no firm D call. The V end was cut by 8 bases, the J end by 0 bases, with 9 bases between. Germline V gives CDR1 SGHRS, CDR2 YFSETQ. CDR3 length equals 14 residues. CDR3 loop: CASSGSSGANVLTF. The CDR3 bases are TGCGCCAGTTCGGGTAGCTCTGGGGCCAACGTCCTGACTTTC.

The chain uses TRBV11-2 and TRBJ1-5, with no clear D. Deletions cut 6 bases from V and 7 bases from J, with 10 bases between. This CDR3 has 12 residues. Germline V gene sequence: CDR1 SGHAT, CDR2 FQNNGV. CDR3 sequence (DNA): TGTGCCAGCAGAGGTGCGGGACAGCCCCAGCATTTT. This gives the protein CASRGAGQPQHF.

The chain recombines TRBV2 with TRBJ2-4; 8 positions agree with TRBD2. The CDR3 length is 18 residues. Germline-derived CDR1 and CDR2 are SNHLY and FYNNEI. The trim removed 3 bases at V and 0 bases at J, leaving 10 bases unmatched. CDR3 sequence (DNA): TGTGCCAGCAGTGACCCAGCGGGGGCGATGCTAGCCAAAAACATTCAGTACTTC. Translating it yields CASSDPAGAMLAKNIQYF.

The chain couples TRBV6-1 to TRBJ1-1; 7 positions match TRBD1. This CDR3 comprises 11 residues. The V gene's germline CDR1 is MNHNS and CDR2 SASEGT. V lost 7 bases and J lost 11; bases outside the gene matches: 7. The CDR3: CASKADRWAFF. CDR3 nucleotides: TGTGCCAGCAAAGCGGACAGGTGGGCTTTCTTT.

The rearrangement uses TRBV10-1 and TRBJ1-5, with TRBD1 matching 9 bases. The V and J ends lost 6 bases and 6 bases, in that order; junction bases with no gene match: 6. This CDR3 is built from 14 residues. The germline V gene has CDR1 WNHNN and CDR2 SYGVQD (reference sequence). The CDR3 is CASRRDRVGQPQHF. The DNA for the CDR3 is TGCGCCAGCAGGCGGGACAGGGTTGGTCAGCCCCAGCATTTT.

The chain couples TRBV6-5 to TRBJ1-2, with TRBD1 matching over 7 bases. This CDR3 region has 14 residues. The germline V gene has CDR1 MNHEY and CDR2 SVGAGI. Unmatched junction bases numbered 10, after V lost 6 bases and J lost 6 bases. CDR3 nucleotide sequence: TGTGCCAGCAGGCCGACAGGGTATTTAGATGGCTACACCTTC. It encodes CASRPTGYLDGYTF.

This clone was seen only a few times. The chain links TRBV27 to TRBJ2-1; 10 bases match TRBD2. Germline CDR1 reads MNHEY; CDR2 reads SMNVEV (reference sequence). J lost 3 bases, V lost 11 bases, and 4 bases had no gene match. There are 13 residues in the CDR3. The CDR3 DNA reads as TGTGCCGCGGGACTAGCGATCTACAATGAGCAGTTCTTC. This gives the protein CAAGLAIYNEQFF.

The chain recombines TRBV10-1 with TRBJ2-7; TRBD2 matches 7 bases. Per germline, CDR1 WNHNN and CDR2 SYGVQD (reference sequence). V gave up 1 base and J gave up 5 bases; unmatched junction bases: 5. This CDR3 contains 14 residues. The CDR3 nucleotides read TGCGCCAGCAGTGAGTGTGCTGGGGGGGACGAGCAGTACGTC. Its protein is CASSECAGGDEQYV.

This chain links TRBV19 with TRBJ2-1; a possible D gene is TRBD1 (6 bases). V was cut by 5 bases and J by 9 bases, with 11 bases left in between. This CDR3 is 12 amino acids long. In germline, CDR1 is LNHDA, CDR2 SQIVND (reference sequence). The CDR3 region is CASSGDRTEQFF. In DNA form, the CDR3 reads TGTGCCAGTAGTGGTGACAGGACTGAGCAGTTCTTC.

Here the CDR3 DNA reads TGTGCCAGCAGCTCCGGGACTACCAAACTTAGGGATACGCAGTATTTT. It encodes CASSSGTTKLRDTQYF. This chain links TRBV5-8 with TRBJ2-3; 7 positions match TRBD2. This CDR3 contains 16 residues. Germline V gene lookup returns CDR1 SGHTS and CDR2 YDEGEE. The trim removed 3 bases at V and 6 bases at J, leaving 13 bases unmatched.

The chain couples TRBV5-5 to TRBJ1-2; tentative D call: TRBD1 (5 bases). From germline, CDR1 is SGHKS and CDR2 YYEKEE (reference sequence). The V end lost 6 bases, the J end lost 8 bases, and 17 bases lay between the germline ends. There are 13 residues in the CDR3. The CDR3 coding sequence is TGTGCCAGCACCGATACCGGGACTAAGGGCTACACCTTC. Translation gives CASTDTGTKGYTF. Combining the CDR3 with reference TRBV5-5 and TRBJ1-2 gives the whole variable domain DAGVTQSPTHLIKTRGQQVTLRCSPISGHKSVSWYQQVLGQGPQFIFQYYEKEERGRGNFPDRFSARQFPNYSSELNVNALLLGDSALYLCASTDTGTKGYTFGSGTRLTVV.

The chain couples TRBV7-4 to TRBJ2-7; 10 nucleotides line up with TRBD2. Germline V CDR1 and CDR2: SGHVT, SQSDAQ. V lost 1 base, J lost 6 bases, and 9 bases stayed unmatched. CDR3 length: 16 residues. The CDR3 here is CASSLVSKIAGGEQYV. CDR3 DNA: TGTGCCAGCAGCTTAGTATCGAAAATAGCGGGAGGCGAGCAGTACGTC.

The chain employs TRBV11-2 and TRBJ2-7, with TRBD2 matching over 8 bases. Germline V gene data show CDR1 as SGHAT and CDR2 as FQNNGV. Unmatched junction bases numbered 14, after V lost 4 bases and J lost 0 bases. The CDR3 runs 18 residues. This chain's CDR3 is CASSSHPSAGGLSYEQYF. CDR3 DNA sequence: TGTGCCAGCAGCTCCCACCCGTCCGCGGGGGGTCTCTCCTACGAGCAGTACTTC.

This clone was seen only once. The chain recombines TRBV28 with TRBJ1-5; D gene unclear. The V and J ends lost 8 bases and 12 bases respectively, with 17 bases between them. Germline-derived CDR1 and CDR2 are MDHEN and SYDVKM. This CDR3 has 12 amino acids. CDR3 nucleotide sequence: TGTGCCAGCGAAACTTTTACCAGGCACCAGCATTTT. This encodes CASETFTRHQHF.

This clone appeared a few times. J is TRBJ2-7 and V is TRBV6-1; maybe TRBD2 (6 bases). Germline V CDR1 and CDR2: MNHNS, SASEGT. The CDR3 spans 14 residues. The V end was cut by 4 bases, the J end by 5 bases, with 15 bases between. Written as DNA, the CDR3 is TGTGCCAGCAGTGCGGGGGTCTCTCCTAACGAGCAGTACGTC. Its translation is CASSAGVSPNEQYV.

The chain joins TRBV7-9 to TRBJ1-2, with D maybe TRBD1 (5 bases). The CDR3 consists of 15 residues. Germline CDR1 reads SEHNR; CDR2 reads FQNEAQ (reference sequence). The ends were cut back, 5 bases at V and 5 bases at J, with 18 bases in the middle. CDR3 DNA: TGTGCCAGCAGCCCCGGACGGGGGAGCGGGTATGGCTACACCTTC. Protein: CASSPGRGSGYGYTF.

The chain combines TRBV28 with TRBJ2-1; 10 nucleotides agree with TRBD2. The CDR3 spans 15 residues. V dropped 5 bases and J dropped 7; count of bases not matched to a gene: 8. CDR1 MDHEN and CDR2 SYDVKM come from the germline V gene. This chain's CDR3 is CASSTSGGAGNEQFF. The CDR3 DNA sequence: TGTGCCAGCAGTACCAGCGGGGGGGCGGGGAATGAGCAGTTCTTC.

V usage is TRBV4-2 and J usage is TRBJ2-6, with a weak D call TRBD1 (5 bases). Trimming stripped 4 bases from V and 0 bases from J, with 10 bases between. This CDR3 spans 16 amino acids. Germline CDR1 is LGHNA and CDR2 is YNFKEQ. The CDR3 DNA sequence: TGTGCCAGCAGCCGAGACGACAGCTCTGGGGCCAACGTCCTGACTTTC. This translates into CASSRDDSSGANVLTF.

The V call is TRBV7-9, the J call TRBJ2-4; D is ambiguous. Germline values: CDR1 SEHNR, CDR2 FQNEAQ (reference sequence). CDR3 length equals 14 residues. V shed 1 base and J shed 5 bases, with 9 bases lying between them. CDR3 DNA sequence: TGTGCCAGCAGCTTAGTAACTGCTCAAAACATTCAGTACTTC. Its protein product is CASSLVTAQNIQYF.

The chain employs TRBV11-2 and TRBJ2-6, with 7 bases fitting TRBD1. The germline CDR1 and CDR2 sequences are SGHAT and FQNNGV. The CDR3 runs 16 residues. The junction had 4 bases not matched to a gene; V was cut back by 5 bases and J by 0 bases. Written as DNA, the CDR3 is TGTGCCAGCAGCACGGACAGGAACTCTGGGGCCAACGTCCTGACTTTC. The encoded protein is CASSTDRNSGANVLTF. The complete variable domain, with remaining parts taken from reference TRBV11-2 and TRBJ2-6, reads EAGVAQSPRYKIIEKRQSVAFWCNPISGHATLYWYQQILGQGPKLLIQFQNNGVVDDSQLPKDRFSAERLKGVDSTLKIQPAKLEDSAVYLCASSTDRNSGANVLTFGAGSRLTVL.